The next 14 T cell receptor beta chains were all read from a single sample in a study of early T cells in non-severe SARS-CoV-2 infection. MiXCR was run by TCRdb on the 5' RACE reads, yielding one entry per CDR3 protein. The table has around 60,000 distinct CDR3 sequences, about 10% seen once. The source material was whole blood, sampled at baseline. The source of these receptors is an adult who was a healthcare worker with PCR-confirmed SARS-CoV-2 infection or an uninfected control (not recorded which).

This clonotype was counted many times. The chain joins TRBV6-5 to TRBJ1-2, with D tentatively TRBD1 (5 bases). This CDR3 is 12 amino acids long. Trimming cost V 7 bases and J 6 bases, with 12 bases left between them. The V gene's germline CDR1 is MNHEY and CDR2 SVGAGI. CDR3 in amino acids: CASTGQQHGYTF. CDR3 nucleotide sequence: TGTGCCAGCACAGGGCAGCAACATGGCTACACCTTC.

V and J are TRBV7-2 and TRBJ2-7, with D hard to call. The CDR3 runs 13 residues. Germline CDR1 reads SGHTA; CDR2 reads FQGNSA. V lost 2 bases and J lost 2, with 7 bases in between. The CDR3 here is CASSLMHTYEQYF. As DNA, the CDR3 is TGTGCCAGCAGCTTAATGCATACCTACGAGCAGTACTTC.

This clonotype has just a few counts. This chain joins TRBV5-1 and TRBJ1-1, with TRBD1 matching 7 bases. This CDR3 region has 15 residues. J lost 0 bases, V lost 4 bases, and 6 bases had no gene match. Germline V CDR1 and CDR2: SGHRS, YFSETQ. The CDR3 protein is CASSNRDRLNTEAFF. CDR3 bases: TGCGCCAGCAGCAACCGGGACAGACTGAACACTGAAGCTTTCTTT.

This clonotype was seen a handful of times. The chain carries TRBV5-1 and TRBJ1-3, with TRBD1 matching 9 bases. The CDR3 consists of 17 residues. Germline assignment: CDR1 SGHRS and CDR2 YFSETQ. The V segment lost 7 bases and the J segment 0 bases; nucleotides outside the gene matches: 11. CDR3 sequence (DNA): TGCGCCAGCGGGGACAGGGAGAACCCCAGCTCTGGAAACACCATATATTTT. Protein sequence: CASGDRENPSSGNTIYF.

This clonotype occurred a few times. The DNA of the CDR3 is TGTGCCAGCAGTGTGGGAACGGAGAATGAAAAACTGTTTTTT. Amino acid sequence: CASSVGTENEKLFF. The rearrangement joins TRBV25-1 to TRBJ1-4, with D unresolved. CDR3 size: 14 residues. Trimming pared 4 bases from V and 5 bases from J, leaving 11 bases between. The germline gives CDR1 MGHDK, CDR2 SYGVNS. The entire variable domain, with the rest obtained from reference TRBV25-1 and TRBJ1-4, is as follows: EADIYQTPRYLVIGTGKKITLECSQTMGHDKMYWYQQDPGMELHLIHYSYGVNSTEKGDLSSESTVSRIRTEHFPLTLESARPSHTSQYLCASSVGTENEKLFFGSGTQLSVL.

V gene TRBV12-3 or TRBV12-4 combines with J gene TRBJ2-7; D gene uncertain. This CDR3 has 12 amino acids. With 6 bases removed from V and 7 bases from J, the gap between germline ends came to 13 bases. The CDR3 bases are TGTGCCAGCAGCCGCTTTTCTCGGGAGCAGTACTTC. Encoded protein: CASSRFSREQYF.

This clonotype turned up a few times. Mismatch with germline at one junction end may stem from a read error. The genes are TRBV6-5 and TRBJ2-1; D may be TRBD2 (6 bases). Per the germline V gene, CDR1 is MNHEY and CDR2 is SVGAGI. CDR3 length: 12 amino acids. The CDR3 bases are TGTGCCAGCAGTTCCCCGGGAGACCCGGCAATCTTC. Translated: CASSSPGDPAIF.

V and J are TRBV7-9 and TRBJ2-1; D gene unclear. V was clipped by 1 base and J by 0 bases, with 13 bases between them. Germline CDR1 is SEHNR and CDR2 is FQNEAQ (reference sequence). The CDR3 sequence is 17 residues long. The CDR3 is CASSLGALANSYNEQFF. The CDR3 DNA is TGTGCCAGCAGCTTAGGGGCACTGGCTAACTCCTACAATGAGCAGTTCTTC.

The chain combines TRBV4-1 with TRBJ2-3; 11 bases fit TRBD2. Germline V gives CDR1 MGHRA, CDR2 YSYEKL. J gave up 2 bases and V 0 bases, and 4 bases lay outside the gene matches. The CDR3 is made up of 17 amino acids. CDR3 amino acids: CASSQELAGVITDTQYF. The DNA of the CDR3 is TGCGCCAGCAGCCAAGAACTAGCGGGGGTGATCACAGATACGCAGTATTTT.

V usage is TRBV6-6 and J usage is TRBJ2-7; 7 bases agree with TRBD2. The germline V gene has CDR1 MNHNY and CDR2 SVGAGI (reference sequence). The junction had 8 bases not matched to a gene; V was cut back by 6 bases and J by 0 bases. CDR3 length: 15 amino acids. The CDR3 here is CASSLAEYRSYEQYF. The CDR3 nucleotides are TGTGCCAGCAGCCTAGCGGAATACCGCTCCTACGAGCAGTACTTC.

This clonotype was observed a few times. DNA for the CDR3: TGTGCCAGCAGTATTTACCGAGCCCAGCCCCAGCATTTT. Translation gives CASSIYRAQPQHF. V is TRBV6-2 or TRBV6-3 and J is TRBJ1-5; no firm D call. Per germline, CDR1 MNHEY and CDR2 SVGEGT. The CDR3 is made up of 13 amino acids. Between the trimmed V and J ends, which lost 5 bases and 7 bases, there was a span of 12 bases.

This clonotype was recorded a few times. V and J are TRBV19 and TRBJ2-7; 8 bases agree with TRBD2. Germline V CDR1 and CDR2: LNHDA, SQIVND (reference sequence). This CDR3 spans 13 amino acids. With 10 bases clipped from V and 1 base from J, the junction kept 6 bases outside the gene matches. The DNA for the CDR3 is TGTGCCACCCAGCGGGGGCCGTCCTACGAGCAGTACTTC. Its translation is CATQRGPSYEQYF.

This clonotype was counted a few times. The CDR3: CSARVSPETQYF. The CDR3 nucleotides read TGCAGTGCTAGAGTATCCCCAGAGACCCAGTACTTC. J is TRBJ2-5 and V is TRBV20-1; D is uncertain. CDR3 size: 12 residues. Per the germline V gene, CDR1 is DFQATT and CDR2 is SNEGSKA (reference sequence). The germline V and J ends were trimmed by 1 base and 4 bases, with 7 bases remaining between them.

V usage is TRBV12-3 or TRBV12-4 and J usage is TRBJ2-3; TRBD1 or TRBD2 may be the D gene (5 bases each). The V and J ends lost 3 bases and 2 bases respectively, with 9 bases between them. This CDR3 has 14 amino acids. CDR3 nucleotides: TGTGCCAGCAGTTTGAGGGGTTCCACAGATACGCAGTATTTT. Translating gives CASSLRGSTDTQYF.